This record concerns one T cell receptor (beta chain) sequence. Next came a second PCR, run for about 7 to 12 cycles, which used a sample-barcoded 5' primer along with a J-beta primer mix. TCRdb redid the calling of the 5' RACE reads with MiXCR, one entry per CDR3 protein. The profile shows 600,000 to 850,000 distinct CDR3 sequences, roughly 41% of them singletons. These data belong to a study of blood T cells in healthy people across ages. This receptor was taken from a woman aged 60-75 years in good health. Sequencing was done on a sample of blood.

The CDR3, as DNA: TGTGCCAGCAGCTTCAACGTCGGGGCGAGGACAGATACGCAGTATTTT. Its translation: CASSFNVGARTDTQYF. The J gene is TRBJ2-3, the V gene TRBV7-2, with D perhaps matching TRBD1 or TRBD2 (5 bases each). Between the trimmed V and J ends, which lost 3 bases and 3 bases, there was a span of 16 bases. CDR1 is SGHTA and CDR2 is FQGNSA in the germline V gene. CDR3 length equals 16 residues.